A selection of T cell receptor beta chains follows, all from one sample in a study of cytomegalovirus exposure and HLA in healthy donors. The data were produced by immunoSEQ multiplex PCR, yet TCRdb's version contains in-frame clones alone and is incomplete. This repertoire shows about 130,000 clones, about 80% found once; its top ten account for around 4%. Specimen: PBMCs. The receptors originated from a middle-aged man in good health and CMV-seronegative. The CDR3 runs from the conserved cysteine through the conserved F or W. Fields, in order: J gene, D gene, V gene, clone size, CDR3 DNA, CDR3 protein. D genes are given only for firm matches. Size is stated for part of the rows, as once, few or many counts, or as a class when the clone is expanded.

TRBJ2-5,.,TRBV6-4,.,TGTGCCAGCAGTTGGCTTCACGTCCCCCAAGAGACCCAGTACTTC,CASSWLHVPQETQYF
TRBJ1-1,.,TRBV11-3,few,TGTGCCAGCAGCAAAGACAGTGAAGCTTTCTTT,CASSKDSEAFF
TRBJ1-1,.,TRBV9,.,TGTGCCAGCAGCGTCTCCACAGGCTTGAACACTGAAGCTTTCTTT,CASSVSTGLNTEAFF
TRBJ1-2,TRBD1,TRBV7-9,.,TGTGCCAGCAGCACATCACCGGGACAGACATATGGCTACACCTTC,CASSTSPGQTYGYTF
TRBJ1-2,TRBD1,TRBV5-1,.,TGCGCCAGCAGCCCACCGCTCGGGACAGGGGATGTCTATGGCTACACCTTC,CASSPPLGTGDVYGYTF
TRBJ1-1,.,TRBV27,.,TGTGCCAGCAATTCCGGGGTCCTGAACACTGAAGCTTTCTTT,CASNSGVLNTEAFF
TRBJ2-1,TRBD1,TRBV5-1,.,TGCGCCAGCAGCTTGTTTGGACAGGTGTACAATGAGCAGTTCTTC,CASSLFGQVYNEQFF
TRBJ2-5,.,TRBV10-3,.,TGTGCCATCGGTCCAGCGTACCAAGAGACCCAGTACTTC,CAIGPAYQETQYF
TRBJ2-6,.,TRBV6-6,.,TGTGCCCTCAATTCCGGGGATGGGGCCAACGTCCTGACTTTC,CALNSGDGANVLTF
TRBJ2-5,.,TRBV7-3,.,TGTGCCAGCGGAGAGGTGGGGGGAGAGACCCAGTACTTC,CASGEVGGETQYF
TRBJ1-1,.,TRBV19,.,TGTGCCAGTACCCCGGGAGTGGGTCTGGCCACTGAAGCTTTCTTT,CASTPGVGLATEAFF
TRBJ1-1,TRBD1,TRBV4-2,.,TGTGCCAGCAGCCAAGTCTACAGGGGAATCACTGAAGCTTTCTTT,CASSQVYRGITEAFF
TRBJ1-5,TRBD1,TRBV7-4,.,TGTGCCAGCAGAACTCGGAGGGGGCGTTGGTATCAGCCCCAGCATTTT,CASRTRRGRWYQPQHF
TRBJ1-4,.,TRBV4-1,.,TGCGCCAGCAGCCCACGATGGAAAGGAGATGAAAAACTGTTTTTT,CASSPRWKGDEKLFF
TRBJ1-2,TRBD1,TRBV28,once,TGTGCCAGCACCGGAGACAGGGCAGCCTTC,CASTGDRAAF
TRBJ2-3,TRBD1,TRBV6-5,.,TGTGCCAGCAGCACGGACAGGGCTAGCACAGATACGCAGTATTTT,CASSTDRASTDTQYF
TRBJ1-5,TRBD1,TRBV19,.,TGTGCCAGTAGTATAGATCTCAGGGGGCTAGGTCAGCCCCAGCATTTT,CASSIDLRGLGQPQHF
TRBJ1-3,.,TRBV4-1,.,TGCGCCAGCAGCCAACCACTACCCTCCGGGACACGGGCTGGAAACACCATATATTTT,CASSQPLPSGTRAGNTIYF